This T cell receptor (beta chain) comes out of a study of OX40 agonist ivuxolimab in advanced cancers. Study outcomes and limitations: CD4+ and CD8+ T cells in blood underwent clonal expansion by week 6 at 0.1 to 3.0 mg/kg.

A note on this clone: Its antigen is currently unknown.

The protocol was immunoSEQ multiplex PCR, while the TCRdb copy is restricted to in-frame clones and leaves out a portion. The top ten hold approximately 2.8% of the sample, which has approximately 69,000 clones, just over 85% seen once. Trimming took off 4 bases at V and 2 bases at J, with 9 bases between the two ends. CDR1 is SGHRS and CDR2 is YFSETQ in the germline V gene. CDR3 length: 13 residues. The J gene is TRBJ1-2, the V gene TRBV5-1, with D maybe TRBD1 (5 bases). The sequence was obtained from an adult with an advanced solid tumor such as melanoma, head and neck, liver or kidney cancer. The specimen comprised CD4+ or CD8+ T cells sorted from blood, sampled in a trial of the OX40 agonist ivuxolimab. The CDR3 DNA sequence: TGCGCCAGCAGCCCGACAGTAAACTATGGCTACACCTTC. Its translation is CASSPTVNYGYTF.